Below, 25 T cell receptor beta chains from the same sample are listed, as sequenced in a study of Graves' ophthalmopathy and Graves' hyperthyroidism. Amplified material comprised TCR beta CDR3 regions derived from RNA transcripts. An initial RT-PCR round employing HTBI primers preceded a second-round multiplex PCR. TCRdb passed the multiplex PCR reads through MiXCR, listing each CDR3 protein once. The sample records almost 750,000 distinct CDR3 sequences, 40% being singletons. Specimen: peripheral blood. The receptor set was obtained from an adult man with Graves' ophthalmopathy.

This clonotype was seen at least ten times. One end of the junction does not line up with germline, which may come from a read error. The CDR3 DNA is TGTGCCAGCAGTAGTGTCCAGGGGGCGAATTCACCCCTCCACTTT. This encodes CASSSVQGANSPLHF. This chain links TRBV10-3 with TRBJ1-6; 8 nucleotides match TRBD1. CDR1 is ENHRY and CDR2 is SYGVKD in the germline V gene. The CDR3 runs to 15 residues.

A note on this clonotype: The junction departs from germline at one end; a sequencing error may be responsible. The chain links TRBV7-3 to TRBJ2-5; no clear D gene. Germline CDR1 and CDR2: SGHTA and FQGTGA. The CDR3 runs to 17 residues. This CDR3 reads CASSQVPLSAVRETQYF. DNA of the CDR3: TGCGCCAGCAGCCAAGTCCCCCTATCTGCGGTGAGGGAGACCCAGTACTTC.

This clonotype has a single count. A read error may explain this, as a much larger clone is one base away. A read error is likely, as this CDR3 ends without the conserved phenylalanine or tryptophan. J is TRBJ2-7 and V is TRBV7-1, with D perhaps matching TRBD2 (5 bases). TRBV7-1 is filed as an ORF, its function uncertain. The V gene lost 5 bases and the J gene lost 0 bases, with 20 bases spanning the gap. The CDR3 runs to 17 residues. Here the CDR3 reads CASSTREDWRSSYEQYL. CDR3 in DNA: TGTGCCAGCAGCACGCGTGAAGACTGGAGGAGCTCCTACGAGCAGTACCTC.

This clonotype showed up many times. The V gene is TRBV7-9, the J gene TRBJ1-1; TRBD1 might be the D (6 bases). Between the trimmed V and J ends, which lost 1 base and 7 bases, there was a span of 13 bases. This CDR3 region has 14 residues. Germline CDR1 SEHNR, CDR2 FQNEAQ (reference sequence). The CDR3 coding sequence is TGTGCCAGCAGCTTAGAACAGGGATTCAGTGAAGCTTTCTTT. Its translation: CASSLEQGFSEAFF.

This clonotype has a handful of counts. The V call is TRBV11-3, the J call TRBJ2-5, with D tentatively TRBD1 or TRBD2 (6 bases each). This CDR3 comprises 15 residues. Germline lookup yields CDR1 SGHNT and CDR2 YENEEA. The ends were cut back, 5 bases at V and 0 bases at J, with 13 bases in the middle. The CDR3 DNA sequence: TGTGCCAGCAGCCGAAGAGGGGGGTACCAAGAGACCCAGTACTTC. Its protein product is CASSRRGGYQETQYF.

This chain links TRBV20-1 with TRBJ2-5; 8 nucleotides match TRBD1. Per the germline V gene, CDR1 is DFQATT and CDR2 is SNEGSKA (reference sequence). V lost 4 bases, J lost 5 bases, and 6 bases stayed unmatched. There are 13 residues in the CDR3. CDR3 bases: TGCAGTGCTATGGGACAGGCCTCGGAGACCCAGTACTTC. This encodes CSAMGQASETQYF.

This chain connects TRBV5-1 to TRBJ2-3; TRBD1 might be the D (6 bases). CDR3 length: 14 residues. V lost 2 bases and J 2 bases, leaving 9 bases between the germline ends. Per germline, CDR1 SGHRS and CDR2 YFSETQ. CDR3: CASSFDRTTDTQYF. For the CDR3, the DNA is TGCGCCAGCAGCTTCGACAGGACCACAGATACGCAGTATTTT.

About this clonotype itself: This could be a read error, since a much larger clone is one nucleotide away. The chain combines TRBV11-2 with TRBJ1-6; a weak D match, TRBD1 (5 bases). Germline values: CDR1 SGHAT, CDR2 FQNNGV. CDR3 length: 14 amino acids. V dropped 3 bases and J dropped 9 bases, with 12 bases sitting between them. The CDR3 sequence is CASSFRGRVSPLHF. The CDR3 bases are TGTGCCAGCAGCTTCCGGGGCAGGGTTTCACCCCTCCACTTT.

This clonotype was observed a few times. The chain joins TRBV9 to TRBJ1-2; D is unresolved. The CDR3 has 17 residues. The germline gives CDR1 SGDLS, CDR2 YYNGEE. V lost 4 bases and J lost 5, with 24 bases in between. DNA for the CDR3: TGTGCCAGCAGCCAAGATCTGTCCCGTGAAGGGTTATATGGCTACACCTTC. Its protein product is CASSQDLSREGLYGYTF.

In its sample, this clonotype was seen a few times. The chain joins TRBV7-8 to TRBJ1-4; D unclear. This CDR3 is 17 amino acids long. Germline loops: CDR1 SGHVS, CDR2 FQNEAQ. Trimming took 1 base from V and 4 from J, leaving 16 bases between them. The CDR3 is CASSLDARRGGNEKLFF. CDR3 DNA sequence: TGTGCCAGCAGCTTAGATGCCAGGAGAGGTGGTAATGAAAAACTGTTTTTT.

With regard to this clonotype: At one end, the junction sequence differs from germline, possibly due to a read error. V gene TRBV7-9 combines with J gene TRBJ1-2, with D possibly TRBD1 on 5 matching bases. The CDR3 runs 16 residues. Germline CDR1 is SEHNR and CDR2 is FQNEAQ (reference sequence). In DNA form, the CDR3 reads TGCGCCAGCAGCCAAGGGTTGGACGGGACGACAGCTGGCTACACCTTC. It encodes CASSQGLDGTTAGYTF.

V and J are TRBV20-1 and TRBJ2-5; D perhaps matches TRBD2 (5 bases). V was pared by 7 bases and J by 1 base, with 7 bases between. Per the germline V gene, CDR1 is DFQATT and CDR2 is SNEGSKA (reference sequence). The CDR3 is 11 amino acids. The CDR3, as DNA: TGCAGTGGGGAGAGCCAAGAGACCCAGTACTTC. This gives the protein CSGESQETQYF.

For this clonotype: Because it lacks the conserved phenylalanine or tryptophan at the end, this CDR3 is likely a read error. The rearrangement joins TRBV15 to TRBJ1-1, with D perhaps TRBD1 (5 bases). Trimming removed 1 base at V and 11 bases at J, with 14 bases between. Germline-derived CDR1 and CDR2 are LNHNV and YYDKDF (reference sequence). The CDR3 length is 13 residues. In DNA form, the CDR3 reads TGTGCCACCAGCAGAGGACGAGGGGAGATGGCTTTCCTT. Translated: CATSRGRGEMAFL.

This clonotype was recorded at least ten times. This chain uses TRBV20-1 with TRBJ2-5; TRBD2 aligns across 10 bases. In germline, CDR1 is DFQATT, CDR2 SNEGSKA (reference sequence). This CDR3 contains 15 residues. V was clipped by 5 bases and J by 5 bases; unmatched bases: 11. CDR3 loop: CSAHGLAALSETQYF. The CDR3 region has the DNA TGCAGTGCTCACGGACTAGCGGCCCTGTCGGAGACCCAGTACTTC.

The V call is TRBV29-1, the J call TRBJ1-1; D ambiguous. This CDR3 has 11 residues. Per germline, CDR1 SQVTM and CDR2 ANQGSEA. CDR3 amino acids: CSLTLHTEAFF. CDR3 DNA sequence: TGCAGTTTGACATTGCACACTGAAGCTTTCTTT.

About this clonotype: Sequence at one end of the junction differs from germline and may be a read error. The CDR3 spells CASSRGAYEQCF. Here the CDR3 DNA reads TGTGCCAGCAGCCGGGGGGCCTACGAGCAGTGCTTC. This chain joins TRBV7-9 and TRBJ2-7; possible D gene TRBD2, 7 bases. The CDR3 has 12 residues. Germline V gives CDR1 SEHNR, CDR2 FQNEAQ (reference sequence).

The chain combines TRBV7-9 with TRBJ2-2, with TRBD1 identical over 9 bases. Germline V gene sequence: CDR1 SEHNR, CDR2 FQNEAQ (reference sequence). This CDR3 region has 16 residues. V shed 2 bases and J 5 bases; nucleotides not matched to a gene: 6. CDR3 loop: CASSLLDRGWTGELFF. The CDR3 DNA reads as TGTGCCAGCAGCTTACTGGACAGGGGATGGACCGGGGAGCTGTTTTTT. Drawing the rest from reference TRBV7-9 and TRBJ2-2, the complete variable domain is DTGVSQNPRHKITKRGQNVTFRCDPISEHNRLYWYRQTLGQGPEFLTYFQNEAQLEKSRLLSDRFSAERPKGSFSTLEIQRTEQGDSAMYLCASSLLDRGWTGELFFGEGSRLTVL.

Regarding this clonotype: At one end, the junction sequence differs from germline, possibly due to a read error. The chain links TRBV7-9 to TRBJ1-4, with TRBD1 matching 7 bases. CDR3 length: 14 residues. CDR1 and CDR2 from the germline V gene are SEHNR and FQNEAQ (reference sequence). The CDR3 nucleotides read TGCGCCAGCAGCTTGGCAGGGGGAGATGAAAAACTGTTTTTT. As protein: CASSLAGGDEKLFF.

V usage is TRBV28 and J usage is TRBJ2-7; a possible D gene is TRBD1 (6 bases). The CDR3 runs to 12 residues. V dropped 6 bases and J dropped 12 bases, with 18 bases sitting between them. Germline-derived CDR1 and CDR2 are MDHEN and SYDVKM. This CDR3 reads CASRQTGFRGYF. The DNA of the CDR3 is TGTGCCAGCAGGCAAACAGGGTTTCGCGGGTACTTC.

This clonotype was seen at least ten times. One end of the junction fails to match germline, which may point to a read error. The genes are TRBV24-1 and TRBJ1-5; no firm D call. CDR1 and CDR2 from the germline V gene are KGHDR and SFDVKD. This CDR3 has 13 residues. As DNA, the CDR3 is TGTGCCAGCAGTTACTTGCGAGATCAGCCCCAGCATTTT. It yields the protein CASSYLRDQPQHF.

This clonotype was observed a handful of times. The DNA for the CDR3 is TGCAGTGCTAGAGTCCCTCGACAGGGCAGCAATCAGCCCCAGCATTTT. Translated: CSARVPRQGSNQPQHF. The V and J genes are TRBV20-1 and TRBJ1-5, with 7 bases matching TRBD1. Germline-derived CDR1 and CDR2 are DFQATT and SNEGSKA (reference sequence). The CDR3 covers 16 residues. V gave up 1 base and J gave up 1 base; unmatched junction bases: 7.

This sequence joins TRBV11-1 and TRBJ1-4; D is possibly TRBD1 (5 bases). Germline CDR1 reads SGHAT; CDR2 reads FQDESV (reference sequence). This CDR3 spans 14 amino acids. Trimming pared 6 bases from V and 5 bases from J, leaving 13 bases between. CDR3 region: CASSFAGQNEKLFF. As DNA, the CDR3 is TGTGCCAGCAGTTTTGCAGGGCAGAATGAAAAACTGTTTTTT.

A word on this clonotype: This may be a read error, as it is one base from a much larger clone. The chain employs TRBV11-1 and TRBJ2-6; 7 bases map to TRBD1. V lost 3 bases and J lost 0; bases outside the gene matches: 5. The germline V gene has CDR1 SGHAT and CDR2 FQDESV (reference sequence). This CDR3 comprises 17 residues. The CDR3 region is CASSFPDRSSGANVLTF. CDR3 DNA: TGTGCCAGCAGCTTTCCGGACAGGAGCTCTGGGGCCAACGTCCTGACTTTC.

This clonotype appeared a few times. Here the CDR3 reads CSARVDTSYEQYF. In DNA, the CDR3 is TGCAGTGCTAGAGTGGACACCTCCTACGAGCAGTACTTC. V is TRBV20-1 and J is TRBJ2-7, with a weak D call TRBD1 (5 bases). There are 13 residues in the CDR3. Per the germline V gene, CDR1 is DFQATT and CDR2 is SNEGSKA (reference sequence). V lost 1 base, J lost 0 bases, and 7 bases lay in between.

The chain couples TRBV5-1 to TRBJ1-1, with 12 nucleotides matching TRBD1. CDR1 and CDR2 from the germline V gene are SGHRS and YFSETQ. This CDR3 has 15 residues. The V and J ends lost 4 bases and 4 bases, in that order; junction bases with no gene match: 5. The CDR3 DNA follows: TGCGCCAGCAGCACGGGACAGGGGGCGGGCACTGAAGCTTTCTTT. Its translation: CASSTGQGAGTEAFF.